This note documents a single T cell receptor beta chain sequence. These data come from a study of shared T cell receptors in the human thymus. Generated by immunoSEQ multiplex PCR, the TCRdb table keeps only in-frame clones and is missing some. Seen here are about 380,000 clones, more than 85% observed once, and the top ten hold about 0.02%. The receptor's source is a human donor. Sequencing input: thymocytes.

The CDR3 loop reads CASSSPGLAGFSYNEQFF. The CDR3 DNA reads as TGTGCCAGCAGCTCTCCGGGACTAGCGGGGTTCTCCTACAATGAGCAGTTCTTC. The V gene is TRBV11-2, the J gene TRBJ2-1, with 13 bases identical to TRBD2. Germline values: CDR1 SGHAT, CDR2 FQNNGV. The CDR3 has 18 amino acids. Losses at the gene ends were 4 bases for V and 0 bases for J; bases not matched to a gene: 6.